A single TCR beta chain is shown here with its context. Its antigen is unknown. The V end lost 6 bases, the J end lost 0 bases, and 9 bases lay between the germline ends. The CDR3 consists of 13 residues. Germline CDR1 reads SGHAT; CDR2 reads FQNNGV. This sample is drawn from a study of T cell repertoires in cytomegalovirus infection. Study as a whole: From public TCR beta signatures came an indication of both CMV infection and matching HLA type.

Study findings and constraints: HLA-C-restricted CMV clonotypes gave the most frequent clonotype in two of eight donors. There were carriers of CMV plus the relevant HLA, and cumulative public TCR beta family frequency identified them.

MiXCR, applied by TCRdb to the reads, yields one record per CDR3 protein. This sample has 60,000 to 75,000 distinct CDR3 sequences, with 22% found just once. The genes are TRBV11-2 and TRBJ2-7; D ambiguous. The sample taken for sequencing was PBMCs, sequenced either directly or after in vitro stimulation (not recorded which). The TCR was taken from a human donor in good health (CMV status not recorded). Some clones in this sample may be carry-over from other donors' samples. CDR3 DNA: TGTGCCAGCAGACGGACGGACTCCTACGAGCAGTACTTC. Translated: CASRRTDSYEQYF.